The clone carrying this T cell receptor (beta chain) was recorded many times. The CDR3 is made up of 14 amino acids. The ends lost 5 bases at V and 3 bases at J; junction bases unmatched: 2. The data are from a study of Graves' ophthalmopathy and Graves' hyperthyroidism. Study as a whole: Sampling took place at initial diagnosis, with peripheral blood obtained before any treatment.

RNA transcripts were the template, and TCR beta CDR3 regions were amplified from them. Second-round multiplex PCR followed a first-round RT-PCR using HTBI primers. TCRdb recomputed calls from the multiplex PCR reads with MiXCR, one row per CDR3 protein. The table records 200,000 to 250,000 distinct CDR3 sequences, 20% to 25% of them present only once. All donors with ophthalmopathy were recorded as having moderate-to-severe activity, CAS ≥3, NOSPECS ≥4 and a duration under 3 months. Diagnosis was based on clinical symptoms, serum thyroxine, TRAb, thyroid ultrasound and orbital computed tomography. The sequencing input was peripheral blood. This TCR was recovered from a woman aged 45 to 65 with Graves' ophthalmopathy. The chain links TRBV12-3 or TRBV12-4 to TRBJ2-5, with 11 bases matching TRBD2. The CDR3 loop is CASSLTSGEETQYF. The CDR3 nucleotides are TGTGCCAGCAGTCTGACTAGCGGGGAAGAGACCCAGTACTTC.